Listed here are 16 T cell receptor beta chains from one sample, sequenced in a study of CD8 T cells in ankylosing spondylitis. Study results and caveats: Made up of eight highly homologous variants, a TCR beta motif appeared characteristic of ankylosing spondylitis blood.

These receptors' antigens are unknown. TCRdb independently ran MiXCR on the 5' RACE reads; one entry per CDR3 protein. The sample contains hundreds of thousands of distinct CDR3 sequences, roughly a quarter of which appear only once. Sample: blood, either unsorted or a sorted T cell fraction (not recorded which). The receptors were sampled from a male donor with ankylosing spondylitis.

The chain carries TRBV4-2 and TRBJ2-2; D perhaps matches TRBD2 (6 bases). Trimming stripped 3 bases from V and 6 bases from J, with 11 bases between. This CDR3 comprises 14 residues. Germline-derived CDR1 and CDR2 are LGHNA and YNFKEQ. CDR3 protein: CASSHGGPAGELFF. In DNA, the CDR3 is TGTGCCAGCAGCCACGGAGGGCCCGCCGGGGAGCTGTTTTTT.

This chain links TRBV5-6 with TRBJ2-7; 9 positions match TRBD2. The CDR3 spans 19 residues. V was pared by 2 bases and J by 2 bases, with 17 bases of the junction left unmatched. Germline CDR1 and CDR2: SGHDT and YYEEEE. The CDR3 DNA follows: TGTGCCAGCAGCTTTCGGACAGCCTGGGGGGCGGGAGGGCCCTACGAGCAGTACGTC. As protein: CASSFRTAWGAGGPYEQYV.

This clonotype was observed a few times. V usage is TRBV7-8 and J usage is TRBJ1-6; 8 bases are shared with TRBD1. The germline gives CDR1 SGHVS, CDR2 FQNEAQ. The V and J ends lost 4 bases and 13 bases, in that order; junction bases with no gene match: 9. This CDR3 spans 14 amino acids. The CDR3 nucleotides are TGTGCCAGCAGCTACTCCGCGACAGGGGCCCCCCTCCACTTT. This translates into CASSYSATGAPLHF.

J is TRBJ1-4 and V is TRBV5-1, with 8 bases that match TRBD1. The CDR3 loop spans 14 amino acids. J was trimmed by 3 bases and V by 4 bases; bases with no gene match: 2. CDR1 is SGHRS, CDR2 YFSETQ, per germline. The CDR3 DNA reads TGCGCCAGCAGCGTACAGGGGGCTAATGAAAAACTGTTTTTT. Translating gives CASSVQGANEKLFF.

This clonotype was seen only a few times. The chain joins TRBV15 to TRBJ2-3; 8 bases fit TRBD2. The CDR3 loop spans 16 amino acids. V trimming: 1 base; J trimming: 1 base; junction bases outside the gene matches: 4. Germline loops: CDR1 LNHNV, CDR2 YYDKDF (reference sequence). The CDR3 reads CATSRVISGGTDTQYF. The CDR3 DNA follows: TGTGCCACCAGCAGAGTGATTAGCGGGGGCACAGATACGCAGTATTTT.

The rearrangement joins TRBV5-6 to TRBJ2-7; D is ambiguous. Deletions cut 3 bases from V and 4 bases from J, with 14 bases between. CDR3 length: 14 residues. Per the germline V gene, CDR1 is SGHDT and CDR2 is YYEEEE. CDR3 residues: CASSSYGSLYEQYV. CDR3 sequence (DNA): TGTGCCAGCAGCTCCTACGGCAGCTTGTACGAGCAGTACGTC.

J is TRBJ2-1 and V is TRBV7-2, with a tentative D call TRBD2 (5 bases). The CDR3 length is 14 residues. Germline lookup yields CDR1 SGHTA and CDR2 FQGNSA. V lost 1 base and J lost 6, with 10 bases in between. CDR3 sequence: CASSLEPSSNEQFF. CDR3 nucleotides: TGTGCCAGCAGCTTAGAGCCTAGCAGCAATGAGCAGTTCTTC.

The chain carries TRBV6-2 or TRBV6-3 and TRBJ2-7; possibly TRBD2 for D (5 bases). V gave up 6 bases and J gave up 3 bases, with 9 bases separating them. Germline V gene lookup returns CDR1 MNHEY and CDR2 SVGEGT. The length of the CDR3 is 12 residues. CDR3 residues: CASSPRDYEQYF. In DNA form, the CDR3 reads TGTGCCAGCAGCCCCCGGGACTACGAGCAGTACTTC.

CDR3 loop: CASSQELSREQYF. Written as DNA, the CDR3 is TGTGCCAGCAGCCAAGAACTGAGTAGAGAGCAGTACTTC. This chain joins TRBV4-2 and TRBJ2-7, with unresolved D. Germline V gene sequence: CDR1 LGHNA, CDR2 YNFKEQ. V gave up 0 bases and J gave up 7 bases, with 10 bases separating them. The CDR3 is 13 amino acids.

The rearrangement links TRBV2 to TRBJ2-5; TRBD2 agrees at 11 bases. The CDR3 consists of 15 residues. CDR1 is SNHLY, CDR2 FYNNEI, per germline. Unmatched junction bases numbered 8, after V lost 7 bases and J lost 4 bases. This chain's CDR3 is CASIPLAGGSETQYF. The CDR3 DNA follows: TGTGCCAGCATACCCCTAGCGGGAGGTTCAGAGACCCAGTACTTC.

V usage is TRBV3-1 and J usage is TRBJ2-3; D not certain. Germline V gene data show CDR1 as LGHDT and CDR2 as YNNKEL (reference sequence). The ends were cut back, 1 base at V and 6 bases at J, with 11 bases in the middle. This CDR3 has 14 amino acids. The CDR3 DNA reads as TGTGCCAGCAGCCAAGGATCTAAGTTTGATACGCAGTATTTT. Protein product: CASSQGSKFDTQYF.

The chain combines TRBV24-1 with TRBJ2-2; 8 nucleotides match TRBD1. The ends lost 2 bases at V and 1 base at J; junction bases unmatched: 2. The CDR3 spans 16 residues. Germline CDR1 KGHDR, CDR2 SFDVKD. The CDR3 coding sequence is TGTGCCACCAGTGATTGGACAGGGAAGAACACCGGGGAGCTGTTTTTT. Residues: CATSDWTGKNTGELFF.

The chain recombines TRBV5-1 with TRBJ2-2; TRBD2 matches 7 bases. This CDR3 is 16 amino acids long. V was pared by 2 bases and J by 2 bases, with 6 bases of the junction left unmatched. Germline loops: CDR1 SGHRS, CDR2 YFSETQ. CDR3 amino acids: CASSFLSGGNTGELFF. In DNA, the CDR3 is TGCGCCAGCAGCTTCCTATCGGGGGGAAACACCGGGGAGCTGTTTTTT.

This rearrangement joins TRBV18 to TRBJ1-5; the D is unclear. The CDR3 runs 14 residues. Germline V gene lookup returns CDR1 KGHSH and CDR2 LQKENI. V gave up 4 bases and J gave up 2 bases, with 9 bases separating them. The CDR3 nucleotides read TGTGCCAGCTCACGTGACATCGGCAATCAGCCCCAGCATTTT. Translating it yields CASSRDIGNQPQHF.

This clonotype showed up just a few times. The chain recombines TRBV29-1 with TRBJ2-3; 8 bases agree with TRBD1. The CDR3 sequence is 15 residues long. CDR1 is SQVTM, CDR2 ANQGSEA, per germline. The V and J ends lost 6 bases and 3 bases, in that order; junction bases with no gene match: 11. The CDR3 reads CSVARTGLLTDTQYF. For the CDR3, the DNA is TGCAGCGTGGCCCGGACAGGGCTTTTAACAGATACGCAGTATTTT.

The chain is built from TRBV5-5 and TRBJ1-5; tentatively, D is TRBD1 (6 bases). Germline assignment: CDR1 SGHKS and CDR2 YYEKEE (reference sequence). Trimming shortened V by 4 bases and J by 3 bases, and 14 bases separated the two germline ends. The CDR3 is 15 amino acids. The CDR3, as DNA: TGTGCCAGCAGCCTGGAGGGGGGGCACAATCAGCCCCAGCATTTT. Its translation: CASSLEGGHNQPQHF.